This passage covers 10 T cell receptor beta chains from one sample sequenced in a study of beta chain features in type 1 diabetes. Findings of the study overall: Across all four CD4+ subsets, people with type 1 diabetes showed modestly shorter TCRB CDR3s.

These receptors' targets are unknown. The investigators reverse transcribed all of the isolated RNA, so they sequenced expressed TCRB transcripts. The assay was immunoSEQ multiplex PCR, and TCRdb's table has in-frame clones only and misses some. The repertoire holds fewer than 400,000 clones, with about a tenth as singletons. Input material: central memory CD4+ T cells from blood. The receptors were gathered from a man aged 25-45 years with type 1 diabetes.

The CDR3 DNA follows: TGTGCCAGCAGAAGGACAGCGACGAATGAAAAACTGTTTTTT. Protein product: CASRRTATNEKLFF. This chain links TRBV6-5 with TRBJ1-4; D might be TRBD1 (6 bases). Deletions cut 6 bases from V and 5 bases from J, with 13 bases between. In germline, CDR1 is MNHEY, CDR2 SVGAGI. This CDR3 is built from 14 residues.

This clone was counted many times. CDR3 in DNA: TGTGCCAGCAGCTCGAGGACAGGCCTTTATGGCTACACCTTC. Amino acids: CASSSRTGLYGYTF. V and J are TRBV7-9 and TRBJ1-2; 7 bases are shared with TRBD1. V was pared by 4 bases and J by 5 bases, with 7 bases of the junction left unmatched. Germline loops: CDR1 SEHNR, CDR2 FQNEAQ (reference sequence). This CDR3 spans 14 amino acids.

This chain joins TRBV18 and TRBJ2-2; D may be TRBD1 (7 bases). Germline V lookup: CDR1 KGHSH, CDR2 LQKENI. This CDR3 region has 16 residues. V gave up 6 bases and J gave up 1 base, with 15 bases separating them. CDR3 in DNA: TGTGCCAGCTCCCGCCGACAGGGAGGGAACACCGGGGAGCTGTTTTTT. This sequence encodes CASSRRQGGNTGELFF. Full variable domain (missing parts from reference TRBV18 and TRBJ2-2): NAGVMQNPRHLVRRRGQEARLRCSPMKGHSHVYWYRQLPEEGLKFMVYLQKENIIDESGMPKERFSAEFPKEGPSILRIQQVVRGDSAAYFCASSRRQGGNTGELFFGEGSRLTVL.

This chain uses TRBV7-2 with TRBJ2-5; D not certain. Germline V CDR1 and CDR2: SGHTA, FQGNSA. Trimming took off 4 bases at V and 1 base at J, with 7 bases between the two ends. The CDR3 consists of 13 residues. The CDR3 nucleotides read TGTGCCAGCAGCTCCCCCTTCCAAGAGACCCAGTACTTC. The encoded protein is CASSSPFQETQYF.

This clone was observed a few times. This rearrangement joins TRBV20-1 to TRBJ2-7, with unresolved D. There are 11 residues in the CDR3. Germline-derived CDR1 and CDR2 are DFQATT and SNEGSKA (reference sequence). The ends were cut back, 3 bases at V and 5 bases at J, with 8 bases in the middle. The CDR3 loop reads CSASRSDEQYF. The CDR3, as DNA: TGCAGTGCTAGTCGCAGCGACGAGCAGTACTTC.

The chain links TRBV6-5 to TRBJ2-6; D gene ambiguous. Germline V gives CDR1 MNHEY, CDR2 SVGAGI. Trimming pared 2 bases from V and 0 bases from J, leaving 5 bases between. The CDR3 loop spans 15 amino acids. The DNA of the CDR3 is TGTGCCAGCAGTTACAGTCCCTCTGGGGCCAACGTCCTGACTTTC. This sequence encodes CASSYSPSGANVLTF.

The gene calls are TRBV2 and TRBJ1-5; D gene unclear. CDR3 size: 13 residues. V lost 11 bases and J 0 bases, leaving 11 bases between the germline ends. Germline values: CDR1 SNHLY, CDR2 FYNNEI. For the CDR3, the DNA is TGTGCCGTTCAGGAGGATAGCAATCAGCCCCAGCATTTT. The encoded protein is CAVQEDSNQPQHF.

This clone was recorded at least ten times. The chain has TRBV11-3 and TRBJ2-1; 8 bases map to TRBD1. Per germline, CDR1 SGHNT and CDR2 YENEEA. The CDR3 extends over 14 amino acids. V lost 8 bases, J lost 0 bases, and 3 bases stayed unmatched. This CDR3 is CASGQGSSYNEQFF. The DNA for the CDR3 is TGTGCCAGCGGACAGGGCAGCTCCTACAATGAGCAGTTCTTC.

The chain combines TRBV2 with TRBJ2-7, with 10 bases that match TRBD1. V shed 6 bases, J shed 4 bases, and the junction held 3 bases outside the gene matches. This CDR3 region has 13 residues. CDR1 SNHLY and CDR2 FYNNEI come from the germline V gene. The CDR3: CASSGDRGYEQYF. Written as DNA, the CDR3 is TGTGCCAGCAGCGGGGACAGGGGATACGAGCAGTACTTC. Full variable domain (remainder filled in from reference TRBV2 and TRBJ2-7): EPEVTQTPSHQVTQMGQEVILRCVPISNHLYFYWYRQILGQKVEFLVSFYNNEISEKSEIFDDQFSVERPDGSNFTLKIRSTKLEDSAMYFCASSGDRGYEQYFGPGTRLTVT.

The chain joins TRBV29-1 to TRBJ1-5; 7 bases match TRBD1. Germline values: CDR1 SQVTM, CDR2 ANQGSEA. The CDR3 is 14 residues long. The ends lost 6 bases at V and 4 bases at J; junction bases unmatched: 9. This chain's CDR3 is CSVQQGSGNQPQHF. The CDR3 DNA follows: TGCAGCGTACAACAGGGGTCGGGGAATCAGCCCCAGCATTTT.